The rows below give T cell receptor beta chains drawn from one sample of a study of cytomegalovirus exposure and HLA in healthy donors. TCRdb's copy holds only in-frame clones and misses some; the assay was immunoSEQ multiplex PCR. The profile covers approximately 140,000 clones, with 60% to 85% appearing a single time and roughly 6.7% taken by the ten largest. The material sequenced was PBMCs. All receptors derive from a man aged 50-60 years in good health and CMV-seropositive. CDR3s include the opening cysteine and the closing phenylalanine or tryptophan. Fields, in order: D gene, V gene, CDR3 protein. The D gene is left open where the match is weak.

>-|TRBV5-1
CASSFTSSTDTQYF
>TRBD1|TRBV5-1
CASSLAATGGEVYTF
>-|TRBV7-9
CASTQLKGGSLATQYF
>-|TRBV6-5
CASSPTGPKTPQHF
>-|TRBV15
CATSRREGGMAEAFF
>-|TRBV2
CASSEGQAYNQPQHF
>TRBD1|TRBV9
CASSVEGQGGEQYF
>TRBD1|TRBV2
CASSELGQGIYEQYF
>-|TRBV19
CASSPPLLGARTNEKLFF
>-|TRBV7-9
CSSSLLRVSTATGELFF
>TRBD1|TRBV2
CASRRQGVYGYTF
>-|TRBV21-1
CASSGRRGLVGYGYTF
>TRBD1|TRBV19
CATRTGNQPQHF
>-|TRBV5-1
CASSLGGTDTQYF
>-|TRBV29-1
CSAGNEKLFF
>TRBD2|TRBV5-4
CASSLGSGLAYNEQFF
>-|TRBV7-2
CASSSTRDNYEQYF
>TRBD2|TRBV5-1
CASSVGLAGVQETQYF
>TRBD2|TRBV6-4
CASSASSGSDEQFF
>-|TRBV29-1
CSEQAGAGYTF
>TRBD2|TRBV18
CASSPTGTSAHEQYF
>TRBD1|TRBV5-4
CASSWDREYGYTF
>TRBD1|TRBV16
CASSQENRGRGTEAFF
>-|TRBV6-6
CASSYPGNYKQYF
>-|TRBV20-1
CSARVGSEQYF
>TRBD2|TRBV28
CASSTSGSGGELFF
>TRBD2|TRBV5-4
CASSTRTSGKYEQYF
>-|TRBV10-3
CAIRDSSGANVLTF
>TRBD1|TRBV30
CAWSQGVHYEQYF
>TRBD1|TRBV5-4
CASSLARGLQGYTF
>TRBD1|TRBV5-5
CASSLASTGLYGYTF
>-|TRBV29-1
CSVKTRLLETQYF
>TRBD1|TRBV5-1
CASSWGDRGREQYF
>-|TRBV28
CASTSPGVGNYGYTF
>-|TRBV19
CASSTPRGSEQFF
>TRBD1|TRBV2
CASSWTGNTEAFF
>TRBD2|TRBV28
CASALAGGLYEQYF
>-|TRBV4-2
CASSLYITGSSYNEQFF
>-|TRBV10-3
CAISDGLSYEQYF
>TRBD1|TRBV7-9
CASRPGQGQETQYF
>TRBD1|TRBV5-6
CATTILQGAGGNTIYF
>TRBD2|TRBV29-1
CSAGTSAWGEQFF
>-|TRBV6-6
CASSYPGNYEQYF
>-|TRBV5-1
CASSLAGTDTQYF
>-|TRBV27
CASSLEGYEQYF
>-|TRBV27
CASRRGREDTEAFF
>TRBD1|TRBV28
CASSSPGTGSYEQYF
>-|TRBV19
CASSNSGFGTDTQYF
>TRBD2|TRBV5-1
CASSLLAGGPGETQYF
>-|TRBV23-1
CASSQSSGRGTGELFF
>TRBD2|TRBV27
CASSKLAGSYNEQFF
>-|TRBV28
CASSLALKPQHF
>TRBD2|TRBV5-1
CASSLDGRVQETQYF
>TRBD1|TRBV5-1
CASGRTGVQETQYF